Listed below are T cell receptor beta chains from one sample, sequenced in a study of blood T cell repertoires in COVID-19. Sequencing was performed with immunoSEQ multiplex PCR; in TCRdb, only in-frame clones are kept and a portion is missing. The sample lists around 180,000 clones, approximately 85% occurring once. What was sequenced was peripheral blood. The receptors here all came from a man at least 80 years old with COVID-19, enrolled during active disease. Each CDR3 is given with its conserved first and last residue. A D gene is named only where the DNA matches it firmly. Size is omitted from some rows. Given values are once, few, many or a class for expanded clones.

clone size,CDR3 length,D gene,V gene,J gene,CDR3 protein,CDR3 DNA
.,12,.,TRBV18,TRBJ1-3,CASSAGPERFSF,TGTGCCAGCTCAGCTGGGCCTGAGAGATTCTCTTTT
.,12,.,TRBV11-3,TRBJ1-2,CASSLGGDGYTF,TGTGCCAGCAGCTTAGGGGGAGATGGCTACACCTTC
.,15,.,TRBV4-1,TRBJ1-1,CASSQLTGLNTEAFF,TGCGCCAGCAGCCAACTGACAGGTCTGAACACTGAAGCTTTCTTT
.,19,.,TRBV7-9,TRBJ2-5,CASSLFYGFSGVDQETQYF,TGTGCCAGCAGCTTATTTTATGGGTTTTCGGGGGTCGACCAAGAGACCCAGTACTTC
.,13,TRBD2,TRBV20-1,TRBJ2-3,CSASRTSGDTQYF,TGCAGTGCTAGTCGGACTAGCGGAGATACGCAGTATTTT
.,14,.,TRBV5-1,TRBJ2-3,CASHSLSGPDTQYF,TGCGCCAGTCATTCCTTGTCTGGCCCAGATACGCAGTATTTT
.,14,.,TRBV7-9,TRBJ1-1,CASSRAVPGTEAFF,TGTGCCAGCAGCAGGGCTGTCCCGGGCACTGAAGCTTTCTTT
.,16,TRBD1,TRBV4-1,TRBJ1-4,CASSPQKWGQGEKLFF,TGCGCCAGCAGCCCCCAGAAGTGGGGACAGGGGGAAAAACTGTTTTTT
.,12,.,TRBV6-6,TRBJ1-2,CASSSGVHGYTF,TGTGCCAGCAGTTCAGGGGTCCATGGCTACACCTTC
.,16,.,TRBV6-5,TRBJ1-5,CASSLPTGNSNQPQHF,TGTGCCAGCAGTTTGCCTACAGGGAATAGCAATCAGCCCCAGCATTTT
.,16,TRBD1,TRBV19,TRBJ1-1,CASSTLQGVRDTEAFF,TGTGCCAGTAGTACACTTCAGGGGGTAAGGGACACTGAAGCTTTCTTT
.,15,TRBD1,TRBV19,TRBJ1-4,CASRDRGMANEKLFF,TGTGCCAGTAGGGACAGGGGGATGGCTAATGAAAAACTGTTTTTT
.,15,.,TRBV6-5,TRBJ2-7,CASSMGPDSSYEQYF,TGTGCCAGCAGTATGGGGCCAGACAGCTCCTACGAGCAGTACTTC
.,14,.,TRBV4-3,TRBJ1-5,CASSQDISPGPQHF,TGCGCCAGCAGCCAAGATATAAGTCCGGGGCCCCAGCATTTT
.,14,TRBD1,TRBV6-6,TRBJ2-4,CASSSDRDINIQYF,TGTGCCAGCAGTTCCGACAGGGATATAAACATTCAGTACTTC
.,16,TRBD1,TRBV25-1,TRBJ1-6,CASSVGTGGLGSPLHF,TGTGCCAGCAGCGTCGGGACAGGGGGCTTAGGATCACCCCTCCACTTT
once,18,.,TRBV5-1,TRBJ1-1,CASSLDSRVMPANTEAFF,TGCGCCAGCAGCTTGGACAGCCGTGTGATGCCAGCGAACACTGAAGCTTTCTTT
.,15,TRBD1,TRBV3-1/TRBV3-2,TRBJ1-6,CASSQGSGGYSPLHF,TGTGCCAGCAGCCAAGGGTCAGGGGGTTATTCACCCCTCCACTTT
.,15,TRBD2,TRBV7-8,TRBJ2-7,CASSLSGGGIYEQYF,TGTGCCAGCAGCTTAAGCGGGGGCGGAATCTACGAGCAGTACTTC
few,12,TRBD2,TRBV10-3,TRBJ2-7,CAISESSGARYF,TGTGCCATCAGTGAGTCAAGCGGGGCGAGGTACTTC
.,13,.,TRBV6-2/TRBV6-3,TRBJ1-1,CASSSTSGTEAFF,TGTGCCAGCAGCTCGACGTCGGGGACTGAAGCTTTCTTT
.,13,.,TRBV14,TRBJ1-4,CASSGAQYEKLFF,TGTGCCAGCAGCGGGGCTCAGTATGAAAAACTGTTTTTT
.,14,.,TRBV9,TRBJ1-2,CASSVGQGNYGYTF,TGTGCCAGCAGCGTAGGGCAGGGTAACTATGGCTACACCTTC
.,15,.,TRBV4-1,TRBJ1-6,CASSQRGSYNSPLHF,TGCGCCAGCAGCCAGAGGGGGTCCTATAATTCACCCCTCCACTTT
.,16,TRBD1,TRBV7-8,TRBJ1-2,CASSSKVPGQGAGYTF,TGTGCCAGCAGCTCAAAAGTTCCGGGACAGGGGGCGGGCTACACCTTC
once,11,.,TRBV20-1,TRBJ2-7,CSASRDYEQYF,TGCAGTGCTAGTCGGGACTACGAGCAGTACTTC
.,14,.,TRBV29-1,TRBJ1-2,CSVRGALSDYGYTF,TGCAGCGTTCGGGGTGCGCTAAGTGACTATGGCTACACCTTC
.,14,.,TRBV5-8,TRBJ2-7,CASSLGPVTYEQYF,TGTGCCAGCAGCTTGGGTCCAGTCACCTACGAGCAGTACTTC
.,17,.,TRBV18,TRBJ1-5,CASSPDGDRYSNQPQHF,TGTGCCAGCTCACCAGACGGAGACCGTTATAGCAATCAGCCCCAGCATTTT
.,16,TRBD2,TRBV3-1/TRBV3-2,TRBJ2-2,CASSPLAGGSTGELFF,TGTGCCAGCAGCCCCTTAGCGGGGGGTTCGACCGGGGAGCTGTTTTTT
once,15,TRBD2,TRBV10-3,TRBJ2-7,CAISEGGGLSYEQYF,TGTGCCATCAGTGAGGGGGGGGGACTCTCCTACGAGCAGTACTTC
.,14,.,TRBV21-1,TRBJ1-1,CASSRRDRDTEAFF,TGTGCCAGCAGCCGCCGGGACAGGGACACTGAAGCTTTCTTT
.,14,TRBD1,TRBV2,TRBJ1-5,CASSEGQGNQPQHF,TGTGCCAGCAGTGAGGGACAGGGGAATCAGCCCCAGCATTTT
.,15,TRBD2,TRBV19,TRBJ2-1,CASRQLAGGLDEQFF,TGTGCCAGTAGGCAACTAGCGGGGGGGCTGGATGAGCAGTTCTTC
once,15,TRBD2,TRBV24-1,TRBJ2-1,CATSSGGAGHNEQFF,TGTGCCACCAGTAGCGGGGGGGCAGGCCACAATGAGCAGTTCTTC
.,16,.,TRBV5-5,TRBJ2-2,CASSLLQGGFGGELFF,TGTGCCAGCAGCTTGTTACAGGGTGGGTTTGGCGGGGAGCTGTTTTTT
.,14,.,TRBV25-1,TRBJ2-4,CASSNGLAKNIQYF,TGTGCCAGCAGCAATGGCTTGGCCAAAAACATTCAGTACTTC
.,16,TRBD2,TRBV2,TRBJ2-5,CASTERELAVQETQYF,TGTGCCAGCACCGAGAGGGAACTAGCGGTCCAAGAGACCCAGTACTTC
.,15,TRBD2,TRBV2,TRBJ2-3,CASNKRGGQEDTQYF,TGTGCCAGTAATAAGCGGGGGGGCCAAGAAGATACGCAGTATTTT
.,15,.,TRBV3-1/TRBV3-2,TRBJ1-5,CASSQDPGGNQPQHF,TGTGCCAGCAGCCAAGATCCGGGGGGCAATCAGCCCCAGCATTTT
.,15,TRBD2,TRBV5-1,TRBJ2-3,CASSLTTSGADTQYF,TGCGCCAGCAGCTTGACGACTAGCGGGGCAGATACGCAGTATTTT
.,12,TRBD1,TRBV18,TRBJ2-7,CASSPTGIEQYF,TGTGCCAGCTCACCGACAGGGATAGAGCAGTACTTC
few,16,TRBD1,TRBV18,TRBJ1-3,CASSPSATGGGNTIYF,TGTGCCAGCTCACCTTCTGCGACAGGGGGCGGAAACACCATATATTTT
.,15,TRBD1,TRBV5-3,TRBJ2-2,CARSAGQANTGELFF,TGTGCCAGAAGCGCGGGACAGGCGAACACCGGGGAGCTGTTTTTT